The 27 T cell receptor beta chains below all came from one sample that was sequenced in a study of monozygotic twins with inflammatory bowel disease (dated by TCRdb to the late 2010s). Preparation of the library involved 5' RACE. Reads for this sample came from an Illumina HiSeq 2500. Each CDR3 protein sequence appears as one entry after TCRdb reprocessed the reads, and no DNA is included. This specimen's table enumerates some 150,000 distinct CDR3 sequences. Of the sample, 2% to 3% is held by the ten largest clones. Material: blood. The receptors were gathered from a human donor with ulcerative colitis or Crohn's disease, or a healthy co-twin of an affected twin (not recorded which).

This sequence joins TRBV3-1 and TRBJ2-7; the D call from TCRdb, TRBD2, cannot be confirmed without DNA. This CDR3 region has 12 residues. CDR1 is LGHDT, CDR2 YNNKEL, per germline (reference sequence). Here the CDR3 reads CASTTTGTEQYF.

The gene calls are TRBV9 and TRBJ2-3. The CDR3 length is 15 residues. Germline CDR1 reads SGDLS; CDR2 reads YYNGEE. CDR3 region: CASSVFGVSTDTQYF.

V and J are TRBV2 and TRBJ1-1; TCRdb calls TRBD1, which cannot be checked without DNA. The germline V gene encodes CDR1 SNHLY and CDR2 FYNNEI. CDR3 length: 12 amino acids. CDR3 loop: CASTPLGTEAFF.

The chain uses TRBV11-2 and TRBJ2-5; no DNA is available, so the TRBD2 call from TCRdb remains unchecked. This CDR3 spans 16 amino acids. Germline V gives CDR1 SGHAT, CDR2 FQNNGV. The CDR3 protein is CASSFTGTSERETQYF. The full variable domain, in which reference TRBV11-2 and TRBJ2-5 provide the parts outside the CDR3, is EAGVAQSPRYKIIEKRQSVAFWCNPISGHATLYWYQQILGQGPKLLIQFQNNGVVDDSQLPKDRFSAERLKGVDSTLKIQPAKLEDSAVYLCASSFTGTSERETQYFGPGTRLLVL.

The V call is TRBV7-9, the J call TRBJ2-1; the TCRdb D gene call, TRBD1, has no DNA to confirm it. The CDR3 covers 15 residues. CDR1 and CDR2 (germline): SEHNR, FQNEAQ (reference sequence). The CDR3: CASSRRAGAYNEQFF.

The chain joins TRBV5-1 to TRBJ1-2; TCRdb picks TRBD1, but there is no DNA to check that call. The CDR3 spans 16 residues. Germline lookup yields CDR1 SGHRS and CDR2 YFSETQ. CDR3 sequence reads: CASSPNTDRGQDGYTF.

The chain is built from TRBV3-1 and TRBJ1-2. The CDR3 consists of 12 residues. The germline CDR1 and CDR2 sequences are LGHDT and YNNKEL (reference sequence). CDR3 residues: CASSQGSHGYTF.

V is TRBV7-9 and J is TRBJ1-4. This CDR3 is built from 14 residues. Looked up from germline, CDR1 is SEHNR and CDR2 is FQNEAQ (reference sequence). The CDR3 loop is CASSEGERSEKLFF.

V usage is TRBV13 and J usage is TRBJ2-3; the TRBD1 assignment by TCRdb is unverifiable without DNA. Germline V gives CDR1 PRHDT, CDR2 FYEKMQ (reference sequence). The CDR3 totals 16 residues. The CDR3 reads CASSLLRGRDTDTQYF.

CDR3 sequence reads: CASTAGNTIYF. V is TRBV19 and J is TRBJ1-3. The germline V gene encodes CDR1 LNHDA and CDR2 SQIVND (reference sequence). CDR3 size: 11 residues.

This CDR3 is CASSLLGLADNEQFF. V usage is TRBV7-3 and J usage is TRBJ2-1; absent DNA, TCRdb's TRBD2 call cannot be checked. In germline, CDR1 is SGHTA, CDR2 FQGTGA. The CDR3 is 15 amino acids.

The chain employs TRBV20-1 and TRBJ2-7; TCRdb indicates TRBD1, and absent DNA this call remains unverified. The CDR3 consists of 16 residues. Per the germline V gene, CDR1 is DFQATT and CDR2 is SNEGSKA (reference sequence). CDR3 sequence reads: CSARVSGTRRFYEQYF.

The chain joins TRBV15 to TRBJ2-2. The CDR3 extends over 14 amino acids. CDR1 and CDR2 (germline): LNHNV, YYDKDF (reference sequence). The CDR3 loop reads CATSRDLSGGELFF.

CDR3 sequence: CASSQPDRTANYGYTF. The chain combines TRBV4-2 with TRBJ1-2; checking the TCRdb D call of TRBD1 is not possible without DNA. Germline V lookup: CDR1 LGHNA, CDR2 YNFKEQ. The CDR3 runs to 16 residues.

This sequence joins TRBV5-6 and TRBJ2-7; TCRdb's D gene call, TRBD2, goes unchecked for lack of DNA. Germline V gives CDR1 SGHDT, CDR2 YYEEEE. The CDR3 is 19 amino acids. The CDR3 sequence: CASSSHQVYTGGHFYEQYF.

V is TRBV27 and J is TRBJ2-7; the TCRdb D gene call, TRBD1, has no DNA to confirm it. The CDR3 is 12 residues long. Per the germline V gene, CDR1 is MNHEY and CDR2 is SMNVEV (reference sequence). CDR3 in amino acids: CASGRGTYEQYF.

The V and J genes are TRBV11-1 and TRBJ1-5. The CDR3 runs to 18 residues. From germline, CDR1 is SGHAT and CDR2 FQDESV (reference sequence). CDR3: CASSRGGVQDYLNQPQHF.

The gene calls are TRBV15 and TRBJ1-6. Germline V gene lookup returns CDR1 LNHNV and CDR2 YYDKDF (reference sequence). The CDR3 has 14 residues. The chain's CDR3 is CATSMGLGNSPLHF.

The chain joins TRBV10-3 to TRBJ2-3. This CDR3 has 12 amino acids. Looked up from germline, CDR1 is ENHRY and CDR2 is SYGVKD. CDR3: CAIQEGTDTQYF.

The chain carries TRBV12-3 or TRBV12-4 and TRBJ2-5; checking the TCRdb D call of TRBD1 is not possible without DNA. CDR3 length: 11 residues. The CDR3 loop reads CASSRARGQYF.

The V and J genes are TRBV7-2 and TRBJ2-7; TCRdb proposes TRBD2, but this gene call is untestable without DNA. CDR1 is SGHTA and CDR2 is FQGNSA in the germline V gene. The CDR3 extends over 15 amino acids. The CDR3 is CASSPVVVAGVRQYF. Variable domain in full (rest from reference TRBV7-2 and TRBJ2-7): GAGVSQSPSNKVTEKGKDVELRCDPISGHTALYWYRQSLGQGLEFLIYFQGNSAPDKSGLPSDRFSAERTGGSVSTLTIQRTQQEDSAVYLCASSPVVVAGVRQYFGPGTRLTVT.

The J gene is TRBJ2-7, the V gene TRBV7-2; the TCRdb call, TRBD2, lacks DNA for checking. Per germline, CDR1 SGHTA and CDR2 FQGNSA. The CDR3 has 16 amino acids. CDR3 protein: CASSLLSGPLSYEQYF.

J is TRBJ1-4 and V is TRBV12-3 or TRBV12-4. The CDR3 extends over 14 amino acids. The CDR3 here is CASSLAGGVEKLFF.

The chain employs TRBV7-3 and TRBJ2-1; checking the TCRdb D call of TRBD1 is not possible without DNA. CDR1 and CDR2 (germline): SGHTA, FQGTGA. The CDR3 has 16 residues. The CDR3 loop is CASSSTAGAPYNEQFF.

CDR3 residues: CASSPLDLGPQYF. V and J are TRBV11-3 and TRBJ2-3. The germline V gene encodes CDR1 SGHNT and CDR2 YENEEA. This CDR3 is 13 amino acids long.

The chain carries TRBV7-2 and TRBJ2-2; TCRdb returns TRBD1, unconfirmable since there is no DNA. CDR3 size: 16 residues. The germline V gene encodes CDR1 SGHTA and CDR2 FQGNSA. This chain's CDR3 is CASSFGGSTNTGELFF.

The chain is built from TRBV5-1 and TRBJ2-7. Germline CDR1 reads SGHRS; CDR2 reads YFSETQ. This CDR3 has 13 amino acids. This chain's CDR3 is CASSLGGLYEQYF.